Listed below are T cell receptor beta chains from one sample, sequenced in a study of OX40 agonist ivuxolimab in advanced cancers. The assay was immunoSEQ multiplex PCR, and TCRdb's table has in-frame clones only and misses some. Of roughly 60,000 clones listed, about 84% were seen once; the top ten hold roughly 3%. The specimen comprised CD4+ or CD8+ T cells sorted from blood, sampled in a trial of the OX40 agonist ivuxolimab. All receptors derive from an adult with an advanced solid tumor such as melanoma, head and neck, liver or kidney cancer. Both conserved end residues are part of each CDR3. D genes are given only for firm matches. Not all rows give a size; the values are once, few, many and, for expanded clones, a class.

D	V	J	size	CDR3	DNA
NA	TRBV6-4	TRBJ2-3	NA	CASSGGPLSPTQYF	TGTGCCAGCAGTGGAGGCCCTTTGTCCCCTACGCAGTATTTT
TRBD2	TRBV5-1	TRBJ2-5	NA	CASSFGGEETQYF	TGCGCCAGCAGCTTCGGGGGGGAAGAGACCCAGTACTTC
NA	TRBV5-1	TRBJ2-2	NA	CASSLVQNTGELFF	TGCGCCAGCAGCTTGGTCCAGAACACCGGGGAGCTGTTTTTT
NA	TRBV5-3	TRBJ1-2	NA	CASSRPRGANYGYTF	TGTGCCAGCAGCCGACCCCGGGGGGCTAACTATGGCTACACCTTC
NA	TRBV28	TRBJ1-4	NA	CASRVDPGKLFF	TGTGCCAGCAGGGTTGATCCAGGAAAACTGTTTTTT
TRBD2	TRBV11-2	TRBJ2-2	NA	CASSLSLAGANGELFF	TGTGCCAGCAGCTTATCCCTAGCGGGGGCCAACGGGGAGCTGTTTTTT
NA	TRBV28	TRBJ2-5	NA	CASSFGDQETQYF	TGTGCCAGCAGTTTCGGGGACCAAGAGACCCAGTACTTC
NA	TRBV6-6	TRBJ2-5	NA	CASSSAQISPQETQYF	TGTGCCAGCAGTTCTGCACAGATCTCCCCTCAAGAGACCCAGTACTTC
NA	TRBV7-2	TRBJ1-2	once	CASSFGQNYGYTF	TGTGCCAGCAGCTTCGGGCAGAACTATGGCTACACCTTC
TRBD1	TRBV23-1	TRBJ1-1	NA	CASSPESTDRGFLNTEAFF	TGCGCCAGCAGTCCCGAATCGACGGACAGGGGTTTTTTGAACACTGAAGCTTTCTTT
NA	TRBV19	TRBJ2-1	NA	CASSIGRINNEQFF	TGTGCCAGTAGTATTGGACGGATTAACAATGAGCAGTTCTTC
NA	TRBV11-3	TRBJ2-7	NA	CASSRAVYEQYF	TGTGCCAGCAGCCGGGCAGTCTACGAGCAGTACTTC
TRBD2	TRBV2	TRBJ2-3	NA	CASSDRPGRGGHNTQYF	TGTGCCAGCAGTGATCGGCCGGGGCGGGGGGGCCATAATACGCAGTATTTT
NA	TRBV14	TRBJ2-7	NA	CASSQVAGWGSRSYEQYF	TGTGCCAGCAGCCAAGTTGCAGGTTGGGGATCGCGCTCCTACGAGCAGTACTTC
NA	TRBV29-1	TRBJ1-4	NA	CSVGVSREKLFF	TGCAGCGTTGGGGTCTCTCGAGAAAAACTGTTTTTT
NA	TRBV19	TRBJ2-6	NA	CASRLSSGANVLTF	TGTGCCAGTAGATTGTCGTCTGGGGCCAACGTCCTGACTTTC
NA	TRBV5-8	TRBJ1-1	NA	CASSFWENTEAFF	TGTGCCAGCAGCTTCTGGGAGAACACTGAAGCTTTCTTT
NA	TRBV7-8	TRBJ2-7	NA	CASSLLQGSYEQYF	TGTGCCAGCAGCTTATTACAGGGATCCTACGAGCAGTACTTC
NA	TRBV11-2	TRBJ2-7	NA	CASRRGGAYEQYF	TGTGCCAGTCGGAGGGGGGGCGCCTACGAGCAGTACTTC
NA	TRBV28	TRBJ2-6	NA	CASSFGGSGANVLTF	TGTGCCAGCAGTTTCGGGGGCTCTGGGGCCAACGTCCTGACTTTC
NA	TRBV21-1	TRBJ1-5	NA	CASSKRVIRAQHF	TGTGCCAGCAGCAAAAGGGTCATAAGGGCTCAGCATTTT
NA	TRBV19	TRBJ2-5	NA	CASSIARRQETQYF	TGTGCCAGTAGTATAGCCAGAAGACAAGAGACCCAGTACTTC
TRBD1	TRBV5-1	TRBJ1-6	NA	CASSPRDSRPNSPLHF	TGCGCCAGCAGCCCTAGGGACAGCCGCCCTAATTCACCCCTCCACTTT
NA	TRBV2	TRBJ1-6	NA	CASSAEGTSPLHF	TGTGCCAGCAGTGCCGAGGGAACTTCACCCCTCCACTTT
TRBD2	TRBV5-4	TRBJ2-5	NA	CASSLGLAVQETQYF	TGTGCCAGCAGCTTGGGACTAGCGGTTCAAGAGACCCAGTACTTC
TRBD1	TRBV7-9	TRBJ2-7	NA	CASSSTGVDEQYF	TGTGCCAGCAGCTCAACAGGGGTTGACGAGCAGTACTTC
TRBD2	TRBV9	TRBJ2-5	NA	CASSTRSGEETQYF	TGTGCCAGCAGCACCCGTAGCGGGGAGGAGACCCAGTACTTC
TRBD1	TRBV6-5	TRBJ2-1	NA	CASSYFGRGQNEQFF	TGTGCCAGCAGTTATTTCGGCAGGGGGCAAAATGAGCAGTTCTTC
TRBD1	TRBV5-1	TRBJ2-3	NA	CASVRGTGLPDTQYF	TGCGCCAGCGTACGAGGGACAGGGCTCCCAGATACGCAGTATTTT
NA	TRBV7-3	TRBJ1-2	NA	CASSLGGDYGYTF	TGTGCCAGCAGCTTAGGAGGGGACTATGGCTACACCTTC
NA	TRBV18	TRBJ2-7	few	CASSPPSRDGEQYF	TGTGCCAGCTCACCACCTTCGCGGGACGGCGAGCAGTACTTC
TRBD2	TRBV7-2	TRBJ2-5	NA	CANTRVGSGGALETQYF	TGTGCCAACACCCGAGTGGGGAGCGGGGGGGCCCTGGAGACCCAGTACTTC
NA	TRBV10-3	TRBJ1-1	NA	CAIRDSSSGTEAFF	TGTGCCATCAGGGACTCCTCCTCAGGGACTGAAGCTTTCTTT
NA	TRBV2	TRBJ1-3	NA	CASSGSGNTIYF	TGTGCCAGCAGTGGATCTGGAAACACCATATATTTT
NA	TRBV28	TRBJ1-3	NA	CASSFTAFGDTIYF	TGTGCCAGCAGTTTTACTGCCTTCGGGGACACCATATATTTT
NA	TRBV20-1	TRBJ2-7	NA	CSARRDYEQYF	TGCAGTGCTAGGAGGGACTACGAGCAGTACTTC
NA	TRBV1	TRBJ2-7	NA	CTSSRMRETWTYEQYF	TGCACCAGCAGCCGGATGAGGGAGACGTGGACCTACGAGCAGTACTTC
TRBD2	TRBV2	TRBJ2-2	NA	CASSGSGGYTGELFF	TGTGCCAGCAGCGGGAGCGGGGGTTATACCGGGGAGCTGTTTTTT
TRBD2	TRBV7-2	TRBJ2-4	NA	CASSREAGGLSNIQYF	TGTGCCAGCAGCCGGGAGGCGGGGGGGTTATCAAACATTCAGTACTTC
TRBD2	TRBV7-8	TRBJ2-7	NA	CASSETRGGEQYF	TGTGCCAGCAGCGAGACCCGGGGGGGCGAGCAGTACTTC
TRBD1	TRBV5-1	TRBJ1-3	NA	CASRRWTGQVGSGNTIYF	TGCGCCAGCAGAAGATGGACAGGGCAGGTCGGTTCTGGAAACACCATATATTTT
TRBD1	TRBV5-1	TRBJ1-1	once	CASSWEDRVTEAFF	TGCGCCAGCAGCTGGGAGGACAGGGTCACTGAAGCTTTCTTT
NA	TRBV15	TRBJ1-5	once	CATSKAWQPQHF	TGTGCCACCAGCAAGGCGTGGCAGCCCCAGCATTTT
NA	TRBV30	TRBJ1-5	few	CAWSRGGGQPQHF	TGTGCCTGGAGTAGGGGAGGGGGACAGCCCCAGCATTTT
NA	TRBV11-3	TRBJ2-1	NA	CASSGSGGYHEQFF	TGTGCCAGCAGCGGGTCAGGGGGGTATCATGAGCAGTTCTTC
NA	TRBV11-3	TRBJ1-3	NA	CASSLGGSGSGNTIYF	TGTGCCAGCAGCTTAGGAGGGTCCGGCTCTGGAAACACCATATATTTT
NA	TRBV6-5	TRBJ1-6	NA	CASNYRDFNSPLHF	TGTGCCAGCAACTACAGGGATTTTAATTCACCCCTCCACTTT
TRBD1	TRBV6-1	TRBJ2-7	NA	CASSERTGGYEQYF	TGTGCCAGCAGTGAAAGGACAGGGGGGTACGAGCAGTACTTC
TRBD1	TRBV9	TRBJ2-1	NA	CASSVGQGNNEQFF	TGTGCCAGCAGCGTAGGACAGGGTAACAATGAGCAGTTCTTC
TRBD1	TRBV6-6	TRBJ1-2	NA	CASQGTELWGYTF	TGTGCCAGTCAGGGGACAGAACTATGGGGCTACACCTTC
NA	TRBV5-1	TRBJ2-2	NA	CASSLGQMTNTGELFF	TGCGCCAGCAGCCTAGGACAGATGACGAACACCGGGGAGCTGTTTTTT
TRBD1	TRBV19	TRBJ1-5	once	CASNTGQGPAQPQHF	TGTGCCAGTAACACGGGACAGGGCCCCGCTCAGCCCCAGCATTTT
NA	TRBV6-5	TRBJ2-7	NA	CASSSTSTRVSEQYF	TGTGCCAGCAGTTCCACATCCACCAGGGTTTCCGAGCAGTACTTC
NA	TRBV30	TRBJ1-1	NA	CAWNREGTEAFF	TGTGCCTGGAACAGGGAGGGCACTGAAGCTTTCTTT
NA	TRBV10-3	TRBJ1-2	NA	CAISESLVKGSYGYTF	TGTGCCATCAGTGAGTCGCTGGTGAAAGGAAGCTATGGCTACACCTTC
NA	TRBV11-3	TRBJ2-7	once	CASSNHRQLAYEQYF	TGTGCCAGCAGCAACCACCGACAGTTAGCCTACGAGCAGTACTTC
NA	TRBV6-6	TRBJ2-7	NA	CASSYLGQREQYF	TGTGCCAGCAGTTACCTAGGACAGAGGGAGCAGTACTTC